These 25 T cell receptor beta chains share one sample of origin, sequenced in a study of CD8 T cells in ankylosing spondylitis. TCRdb re-analysed the 5' RACE reads in MiXCR, keeping a single row per CDR3 protein. The table includes about 350,000 distinct CDR3 sequences, 20% to 25% detected once. The sample consisted of blood, either unsorted or a sorted T cell fraction (not recorded which). Receptors were obtained from a male donor with ankylosing spondylitis or in good health (not recorded which).

A few counts support this clonotype. V gene TRBV9 combines with J gene TRBJ2-7; D ambiguous. From germline, CDR1 is SGDLS and CDR2 YYNGEE. CDR3 size: 17 residues. The V and J ends lost 0 bases and 0 bases respectively, with 16 bases between them. The CDR3 is CASSVGSGSLSSYEQYF. CDR3 DNA: TGTGCCAGCAGCGTAGGTTCGGGCAGTTTGAGCTCCTACGAGCAGTACTTC.

In its sample, this clonotype was seen a few times. J is TRBJ2-5 and V is TRBV24-1; 8 bases are a match to TRBD1. The germline CDR1 and CDR2 sequences are KGHDR and SFDVKD. This CDR3 region has 17 residues. Trimming at V came to 4 bases and at J to 5 bases, leaving 14 bases not matched to a gene. CDR3: CATSDYPTGARGETQYF. The CDR3 coding sequence is TGTGCCACCAGTGACTACCCGACAGGGGCCAGGGGGGAGACCCAGTACTTC.

This clonotype was counted between two and nine times. The chain is built from TRBV20-1 and TRBJ2-7, with D perhaps TRBD1 (5 bases). This CDR3 comprises 18 residues. CDR1 and CDR2 from the germline V gene are DFQATT and SNEGSKA (reference sequence). V lost 1 base and J 6 bases, leaving 28 bases between the germline ends. Written as DNA, the CDR3 is TGCAGTGCTAGAGTTTCCCCGCCCTCGTTGGACATCTCGTGCGAGCAGTACTTC. It specifies CSARVSPPSLDISCEQYF.

This chain joins TRBV12-3 or TRBV12-4 and TRBJ2-1; D gene unclear. The CDR3 loop spans 14 amino acids. The V end lost 8 bases, the J end lost 0 bases, and 11 bases lay between the germline ends. The CDR3 spells CASVGGTSYNEQFF. CDR3 DNA sequence: TGTGCCAGCGTGGGCGGCACCTCCTACAATGAGCAGTTCTTC.

This clonotype occurred a few times. This chain uses TRBV3-1 with TRBJ2-5; tentative D call: TRBD2 (6 bases). This CDR3 has 13 amino acids. In germline, CDR1 is LGHDT, CDR2 YNNKEL (reference sequence). The V end lost 1 base, the J end lost 5 bases, and 8 bases lay between the germline ends. The chain's CDR3 is CASSQGGDETQYF. CDR3 DNA sequence: TGTGCCAGCAGCCAAGGCGGGGACGAGACCCAGTACTTC.

The sample holds a few counts of this clonotype. V and J are TRBV11-1 and TRBJ2-5; 12 nucleotides agree with TRBD1. CDR1 and CDR2 (germline): SGHAT, FQDESV (reference sequence). V lost 4 bases to trimming and J lost 3 bases; unmatched junction nucleotides: 12. The CDR3 is 18 amino acids. DNA of the CDR3: TGTGCCAGCAGCTCCTTTGCGGGGACAGGGGGCGCGAAAGAGACCCAGTACTTC. Translating gives CASSSFAGTGGAKETQYF.

The table lists this clonotype with a few counts. The V gene is TRBV4-1, the J gene TRBJ2-3, with D tentatively TRBD1 or TRBD2 (5 bases each). Germline V gives CDR1 MGHRA, CDR2 YSYEKL. The CDR3 spans 15 residues. Trimming cost V 0 bases and J 2 bases, with 9 bases left between them. This CDR3 is CASSQDRGPTDTQYF. CDR3 nucleotide sequence: TGCGCCAGCAGCCAAGACCGGGGCCCCACAGATACGCAGTATTTT.

This clonotype was recorded a few times. This sequence joins TRBV6-5 and TRBJ1-2; the D gene is possibly TRBD1 (5 bases). Trimming left V 2 bases short and J 7 bases short, with 17 bases between. This CDR3 spans 15 amino acids. Per germline, CDR1 MNHEY and CDR2 SVGAGI. The CDR3 DNA reads TGTGCCAGCAGTTACAAAATCGGGGGGATTGGTGGCTACACCTTC. Its protein product is CASSYKIGGIGGYTF.

This clonotype was detected only a few times. The V call is TRBV7-9, the J call TRBJ2-1, with TRBD2 identical over 9 bases. The germline V gene encodes CDR1 SEHNR and CDR2 FQNEAQ (reference sequence). Germline trimming cut 7 bases from V and 5 bases from J; bases unmatched to any gene: 9. The CDR3 spans 15 residues. This CDR3 reads CASNEGGGAHNEQFF. The CDR3 DNA sequence: TGTGCCAGCAACGAGGGCGGGGGGGCCCACAATGAGCAGTTCTTC. Filled out from reference TRBV7-9 and TRBJ2-1, the complete variable domain reads DTGVSQNPRHKITKRGQNVTFRCDPISEHNRLYWYRQTLGQGPEFLTYFQNEAQLEKSRLLSDRFSAERPKGSFSTLEIQRTEQGDSAMYLCASNEGGGAHNEQFFGPGTRLTVL.

The V call is TRBV12-3 or TRBV12-4, the J call TRBJ2-7, with 8 positions matching TRBD1. The V gene end was trimmed by 6 bases and the J gene end by 3 bases; junction bases not matched to a gene: 1. The CDR3 runs 12 residues. CDR3 protein: CASRTGVYEQYF. CDR3 in DNA: TGTGCCAGCAGGACAGGGGTCTACGAGCAGTACTTC.

The J gene is TRBJ2-3, the V gene TRBV19; 7 bases fit TRBD2. Germline V gene sequence: CDR1 LNHDA, CDR2 SQIVND (reference sequence). The CDR3 consists of 13 residues. The ends lost 6 bases at V and 6 bases at J; junction bases unmatched: 6. The CDR3: CASRGRGSDTQYF. In DNA form, the CDR3 reads TGTGCCAGTAGAGGGAGGGGCTCTGATACGCAGTATTTT.

The V gene is TRBV5-1, the J gene TRBJ2-5, with a possible D match to TRBD1 (6 bases). Trimming cost V 5 bases and J 7 bases, with 18 bases left between them. Germline CDR1 SGHRS, CDR2 YFSETQ. CDR3 size: 14 residues. CDR3: CASRNLGTMMTQYF. The CDR3 DNA is TGCGCCAGCAGAAACCTGGGGACAATGATGACCCAGTACTTC.

This clonotype was seen only a few times. The chain carries TRBV7-9 and TRBJ2-1; tentative D call: TRBD2 (6 bases). The V gene's germline CDR1 is SEHNR and CDR2 FQNEAQ (reference sequence). The V gene lost 5 bases and the J gene lost 12 bases, with 20 bases spanning the gap. The length of the CDR3 is 14 residues. The CDR3 nucleotides are TGTGCCAGCAGCAACGAGGTGGTGGGGGGTCGGCAGTTCTTC. It specifies CASSNEVVGGRQFF.

This chain uses TRBV27 with TRBJ2-7; D might be TRBD1 (6 bases). V lost 0 bases and J 4 bases, leaving 13 bases between the germline ends. The CDR3 length is 15 residues. The germline CDR1 and CDR2 sequences are MNHEY and SMNVEV (reference sequence). This CDR3 is CASSLSGHLLYEQYF. The CDR3 DNA follows: TGTGCCAGCAGTTTATCGGGACACCTTTTATACGAGCAGTACTTC.

The table lists this clonotype with a few counts. V usage is TRBV30 and J usage is TRBJ2-3; D uncertain. V was shortened by 0 bases and J by 5 bases, with 6 bases between the two germline ends. Germline assignment: CDR1 GTSNPN and CDR2 SVGIG (reference sequence). The CDR3 contains 12 residues. The CDR3 coding sequence is TGTGCCTGGAGTGTAAGAGAAGATACGCAGTATTTT. This gives the protein CAWSVREDTQYF. Complete variable domain (other parts from reference TRBV30 and TRBJ2-3): SQTIHQWPATLVQPVGSPLSLECTVEGTSNPNLYWYRQAAGRGLQLLFYSVGIGQISSEVPQNLSASRPQDRQFILSSKKLLLSDSGFYLCAWSVREDTQYFGPGTRLTVL.

This chain connects TRBV25-1 to TRBJ2-5; D unclear. The CDR3 has 14 residues. Germline V lookup: CDR1 MGHDK, CDR2 SYGVNS. V lost 0 bases and J lost 7, with 12 bases in between. In DNA form, the CDR3 reads TGTGCCAGCAGTGAATATGTGGGTTCCGGGACCCAGTACTTC. This codes for CASSEYVGSGTQYF.

The rearrangement links TRBV6-5 to TRBJ2-7; no firm D call. Trimming stripped 0 bases from V and 3 bases from J, with 18 bases between. This CDR3 has 17 residues. Germline CDR1 is MNHEY and CDR2 is SVGAGI. As DNA, the CDR3 is TGTGCCAGCAGTTACTCGAGTACTGGGGTTATAATCTACGAGCAGTACTTC. As protein: CASSYSSTGVIIYEQYF.

The chain employs TRBV5-6 and TRBJ2-5, with 10 bases fitting TRBD1. The CDR3 covers 14 residues. The germline CDR1 and CDR2 sequences are SGHDT and YYEEEE. Trimming took 3 bases from V and 5 from J; bases not matched to a gene: 4. The CDR3 DNA sequence: TGTGCCAGCAGCTCCCGGGACAGGGGCGAGACCCAGTACTTC. Its protein product is CASSSRDRGETQYF.

The genes are TRBV27 and TRBJ1-2, with D possibly being TRBD1 (6 bases). This CDR3 spans 15 amino acids. V was shortened by 1 base and J by 4 bases, with 13 bases between the two germline ends. Germline V lookup: CDR1 MNHEY, CDR2 SMNVEV (reference sequence). The CDR3 loop is CASSLYPGDLYGYTF. In nucleotides, the CDR3 is TGTGCCAGCAGTTTATATCCAGGGGACCTCTATGGCTACACCTTC.

This clonotype occurred a few times. The chain carries TRBV9 and TRBJ1-2; D is unresolved. This CDR3 contains 11 residues. Germline CDR1 reads SGDLS; CDR2 reads YYNGEE. The ends were cut back, 0 bases at V and 6 bases at J, with 3 bases in the middle. The CDR3 reads CASSVGDGYTF. The CDR3 nucleotides are TGTGCCAGCAGCGTAGGTGATGGCTACACCTTC.

The chain recombines TRBV7-8 with TRBJ2-3; either TRBD1 or TRBD2 may supply D (6 bases each). In germline, CDR1 is SGHVS, CDR2 FQNEAQ. V dropped 5 bases and J dropped 6 bases, with 18 bases sitting between them. The CDR3 is 15 amino acids. In DNA form, the CDR3 reads TGTGCCAGCAGCCAAGGAAGGGGGGCGATGGATACGCAGTATTTT. Residues: CASSQGRGAMDTQYF.

The J gene is TRBJ2-7, the V gene TRBV30; a weak D match, TRBD2 (5 bases). Germline loops: CDR1 GTSNPN, CDR2 SVGIG (reference sequence). Trimming stripped 5 bases from V and 0 bases from J, with 11 bases between. There are 13 residues in the CDR3. The CDR3 sequence is CAWEGAVSYEQYF. In DNA, the CDR3 is TGTGCCTGGGAGGGAGCAGTCTCCTACGAGCAGTACTTC.

CDR3 DNA: TGTGCCACCGGACTAGGGGACATGGCGCTGGATGAGCAGTTCTTC. Translation gives CATGLGDMALDEQFF. The rearrangement joins TRBV10-3 to TRBJ2-1; a weak D match, TRBD2 (7 bases). CDR3 length: 15 amino acids. Trimming removed 10 bases from V and 8 bases from J, with 24 bases in between. Germline V gene sequence: CDR1 ENHRY, CDR2 SYGVKD.

V and J are TRBV7-9 and TRBJ2-7, with TRBD1 identical over 7 bases. From germline, CDR1 is SEHNR and CDR2 FQNEAQ (reference sequence). The CDR3 spans 15 residues. The trim removed 4 bases at V and 2 bases at J, leaving 8 bases unmatched. CDR3 residues: CASSSDRAPTYEQYF. The CDR3 DNA follows: TGTGCCAGCAGCTCCGACAGGGCGCCCACCTACGAGCAGTACTTC.

This clonotype was counted between two and nine times. At one end, the junction sequence differs from germline, possibly due to a read error. This rearrangement joins TRBV6-4 to TRBJ2-2, with D unclear. Germline values: CDR1 MRHNA, CDR2 SNTAGT. The CDR3 runs to 13 residues. In nucleotides, the CDR3 is TGTGCCAGCAGTGACGAGAACAGCGGGGAGCTGTTTTTT. It codes for CASSDENSGELFF.